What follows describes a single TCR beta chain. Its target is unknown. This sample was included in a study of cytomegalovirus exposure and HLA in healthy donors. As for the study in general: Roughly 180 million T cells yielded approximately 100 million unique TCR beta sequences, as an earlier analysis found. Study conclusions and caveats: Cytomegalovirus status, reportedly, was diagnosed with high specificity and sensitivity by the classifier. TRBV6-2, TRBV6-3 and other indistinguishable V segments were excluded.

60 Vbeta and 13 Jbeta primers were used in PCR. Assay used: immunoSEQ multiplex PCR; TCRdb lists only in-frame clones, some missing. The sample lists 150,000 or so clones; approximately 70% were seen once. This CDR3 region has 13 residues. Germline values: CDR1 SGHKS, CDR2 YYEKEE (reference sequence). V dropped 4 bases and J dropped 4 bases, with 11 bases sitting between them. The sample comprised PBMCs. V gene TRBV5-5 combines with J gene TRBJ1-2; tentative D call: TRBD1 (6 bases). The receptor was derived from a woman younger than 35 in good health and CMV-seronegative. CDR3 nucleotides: TGTGCCAGCAGCCAGACAGGCCCCTATGGCTACACCTTC. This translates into CASSQTGPYGYTF. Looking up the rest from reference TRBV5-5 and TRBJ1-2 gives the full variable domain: DAGVTQSPTHLIKTRGQQVTLRCSPISGHKSVSWYQQVLGQGPQFIFQYYEKEERGRGNFPDRFSARQFPNYSSELNVNALLLGDSALYLCASSQTGPYGYTFGSGTRLTVV.